This T cell receptor beta chain was sequenced in a study of blood T cell repertoires in COVID-19. Study-wide background: Samples of COVID-19 (acute and convalescent) were obtained from the United States, Italy and Spain. Sample material is recorded as cDNA or gDNA derived from T cells, B-cell-depleted T cells, or PBMCs.

This clone was counted a single time. Authors' analysis steps: Researchers report that nucleated cell counts were estimated from reference gene primer amplification. TCRdb's table, derived via immunoSEQ multiplex PCR, lists solely in-frame clones and lacks some. That table is the source of V, J and clone size, and D and trimming were worked out from the DNA. The sample shows 30,000 to 40,000 clones, about 90% of them seen only once. CDR3 length: 16 residues. J was trimmed by 5 bases and V by 0 bases; bases with no gene match: 9. Germline values: CDR1 LGHDT, CDR2 YNNKEL (reference sequence). The origin of this receptor is a human donor with active COVID-19. The donor label of this sample is uncertain. V is TRBV3-1 (or the pseudogene TRBV3-2) and J is TRBJ1-2, with TRBD1 matching over 7 bases. The sequencing input was peripheral blood. The CDR3 is CASSQENRGMLYGYTF. The CDR3 nucleotides are TGTGCCAGCAGCCAAGAGAACAGGGGAATGCTTTATGGCTACACCTTC.